This TCR beta chain was identified during a study of cytomegalovirus exposure and HLA in healthy donors. Study in general: Drawn from HLA-typed donors, 83 million or so unique TCRs were held in an early data release.

The PCR employed 60 Vbeta primers together with 13 Jbeta primers. Sequencing used immunoSEQ multiplex PCR; TCRdb keeps in-frame clones, though not all of them. In the table there are 130,000 to 150,000 clones, roughly 64% of which are singletons. The clonotype was recovered from a woman in her 30s in good health and CMV-seropositive. Input material: PBMCs.

The CDR3 region has the DNA TGTGCCAGCAGCTTAGGGACATCAACCTACGAGCAGTACTTC. This translates into CASSLGTSTYEQYF. The chain employs TRBV7-9 and TRBJ2-7; D possibly corresponds to TRBD1 (5 bases). The CDR3 loop spans 14 amino acids. Trimming removed 1 base at V and 2 bases at J, with 9 bases between. The germline CDR1 and CDR2 sequences are SEHNR and FQNEAQ (reference sequence).